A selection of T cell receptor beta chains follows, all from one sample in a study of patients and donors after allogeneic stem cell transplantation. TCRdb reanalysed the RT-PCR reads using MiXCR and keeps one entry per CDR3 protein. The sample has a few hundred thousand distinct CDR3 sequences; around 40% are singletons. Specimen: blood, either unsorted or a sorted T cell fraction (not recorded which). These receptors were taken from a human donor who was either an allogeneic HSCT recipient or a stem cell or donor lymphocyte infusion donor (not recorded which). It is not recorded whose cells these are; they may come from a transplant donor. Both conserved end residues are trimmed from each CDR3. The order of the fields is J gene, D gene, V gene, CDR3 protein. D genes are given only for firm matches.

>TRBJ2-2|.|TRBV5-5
ASSLGQPNTGELF
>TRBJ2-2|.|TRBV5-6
ASSPRYTGELF
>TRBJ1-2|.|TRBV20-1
SAKAGPYGYT
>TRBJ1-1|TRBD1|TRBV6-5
ASSPPGQLVNTEAF
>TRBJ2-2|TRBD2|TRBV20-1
SARWTSWAGELF
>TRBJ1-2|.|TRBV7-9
ASSKQANYGYT
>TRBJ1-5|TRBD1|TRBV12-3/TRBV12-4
ASSLRSGAAGGGPYSNQPQH
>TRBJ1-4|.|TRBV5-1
ASSFGQSREKLF
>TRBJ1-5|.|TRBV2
ASSGDYNQPQH
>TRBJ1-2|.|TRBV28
ASTLQGYGYT
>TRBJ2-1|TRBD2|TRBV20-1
SAKGLAGFHNEQF
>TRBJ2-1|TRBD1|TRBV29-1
SVPGQGIYNEQF
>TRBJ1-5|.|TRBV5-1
ASSLFGTENQPQH
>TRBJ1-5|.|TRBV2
ASSEGRFSNQPQH
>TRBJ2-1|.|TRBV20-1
SGEPDSYNEQF
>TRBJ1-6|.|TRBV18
ASSPSSYNSPLH
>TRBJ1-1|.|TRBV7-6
ASSLADTANTEAF
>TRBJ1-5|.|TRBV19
ASSMKQANHQPQH
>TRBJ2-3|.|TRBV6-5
ASSPVDSPTDTQY
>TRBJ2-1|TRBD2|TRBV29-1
SVITSGGALYNEQF
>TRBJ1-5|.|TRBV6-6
ASSYSKGGYSNQPQH
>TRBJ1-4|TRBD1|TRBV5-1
ASSSTGVEKLF
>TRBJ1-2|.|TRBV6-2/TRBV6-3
ASSYDGVTNYGYT
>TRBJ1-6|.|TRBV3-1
ASSPLGRYNSPLH
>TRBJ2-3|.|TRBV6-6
ASSRWRRGTDTQY
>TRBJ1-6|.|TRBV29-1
SVDLGMGPLH
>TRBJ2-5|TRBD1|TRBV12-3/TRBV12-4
ASSTTGKGETQY
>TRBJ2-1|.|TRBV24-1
ATSDSSPSSYNEQF
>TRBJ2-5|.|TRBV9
ASSVGTQETQY
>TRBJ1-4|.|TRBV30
AWSRRRANEKLF
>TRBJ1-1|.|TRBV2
ASSHPGNTEAF
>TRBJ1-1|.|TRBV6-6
ASREGDRPEAF
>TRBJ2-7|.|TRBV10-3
AIRRSTYEQY
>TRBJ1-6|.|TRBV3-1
ASSQSSFNSPLH
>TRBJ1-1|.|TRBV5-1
ASSLVSDPHTEAF
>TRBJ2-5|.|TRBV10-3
AISESTRGGETQY
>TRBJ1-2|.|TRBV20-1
SAPRGPHYGYT
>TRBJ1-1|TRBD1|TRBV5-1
ASSRQGATLNTEAF
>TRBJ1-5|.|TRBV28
ASRGEQVIRQPQH
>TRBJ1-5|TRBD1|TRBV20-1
SARAGGENQPQH
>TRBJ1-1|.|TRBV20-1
SARTALNTEAF
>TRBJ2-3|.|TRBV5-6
ASSLLSSSTDTQY
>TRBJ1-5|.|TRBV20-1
SAQMYSNQPQH
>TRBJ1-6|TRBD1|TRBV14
ASSRRGPSYNSPLH
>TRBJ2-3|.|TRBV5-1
ASSSYGTDTQY
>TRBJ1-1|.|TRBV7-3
ASSLTGPYNTEAF
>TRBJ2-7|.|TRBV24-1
APQVESRTYEQY
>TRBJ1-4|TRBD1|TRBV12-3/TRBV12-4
ASSNPGQVDEKLF
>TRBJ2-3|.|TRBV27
ASRLTVSTDTQY
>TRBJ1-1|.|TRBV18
ASSPITNTEAF
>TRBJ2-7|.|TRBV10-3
AISEVAGRSYEQY
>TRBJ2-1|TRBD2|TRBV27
ASSRSASGGTNEQF
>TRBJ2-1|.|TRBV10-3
ATRSGRSYNEQF